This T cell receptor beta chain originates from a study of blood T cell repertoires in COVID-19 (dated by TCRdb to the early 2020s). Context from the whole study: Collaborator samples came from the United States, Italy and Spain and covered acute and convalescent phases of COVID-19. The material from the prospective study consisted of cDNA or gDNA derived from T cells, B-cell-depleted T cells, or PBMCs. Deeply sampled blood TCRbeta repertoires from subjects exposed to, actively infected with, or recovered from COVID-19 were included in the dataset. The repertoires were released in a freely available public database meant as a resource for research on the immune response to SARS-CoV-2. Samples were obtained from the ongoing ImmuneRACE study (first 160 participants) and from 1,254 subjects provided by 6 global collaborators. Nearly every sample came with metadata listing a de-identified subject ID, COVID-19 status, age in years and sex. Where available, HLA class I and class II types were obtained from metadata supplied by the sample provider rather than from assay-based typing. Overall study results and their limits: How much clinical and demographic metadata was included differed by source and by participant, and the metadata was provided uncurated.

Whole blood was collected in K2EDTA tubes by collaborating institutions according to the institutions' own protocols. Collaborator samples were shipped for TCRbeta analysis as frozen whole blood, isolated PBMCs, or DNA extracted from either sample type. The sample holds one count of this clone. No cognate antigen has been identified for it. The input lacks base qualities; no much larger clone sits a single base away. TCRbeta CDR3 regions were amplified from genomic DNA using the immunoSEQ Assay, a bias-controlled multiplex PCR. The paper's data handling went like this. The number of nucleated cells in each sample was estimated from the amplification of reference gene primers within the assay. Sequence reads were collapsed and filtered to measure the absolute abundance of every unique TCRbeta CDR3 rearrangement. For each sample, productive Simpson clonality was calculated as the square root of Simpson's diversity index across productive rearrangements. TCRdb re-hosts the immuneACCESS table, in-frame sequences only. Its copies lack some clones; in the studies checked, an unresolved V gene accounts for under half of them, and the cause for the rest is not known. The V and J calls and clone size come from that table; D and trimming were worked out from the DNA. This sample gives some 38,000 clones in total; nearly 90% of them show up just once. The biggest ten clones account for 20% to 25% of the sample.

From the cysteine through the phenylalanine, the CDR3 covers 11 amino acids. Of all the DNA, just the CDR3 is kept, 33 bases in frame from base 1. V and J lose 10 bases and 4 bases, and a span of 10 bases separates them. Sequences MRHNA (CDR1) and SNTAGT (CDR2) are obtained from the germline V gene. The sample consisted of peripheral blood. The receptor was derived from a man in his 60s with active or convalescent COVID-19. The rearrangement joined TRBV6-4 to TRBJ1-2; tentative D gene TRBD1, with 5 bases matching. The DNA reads TGTGCCACCGGGGGACCCTATGGCTACACCTTC. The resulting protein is CATGGPYGYTF.